This TCR beta chain was obtained from a study of CD8+CD57+ T cells in acquired aplastic anemia (dated by TCRdb to the late 2010s). For the study in its entirety: On average, sorted CD4+ and CD8+ cells yielded around 3.4 ug of extracted DNA, with a range of roughly 0.17 to 27.4 ug. An average of approximately 10 million reads for CD4+ cells and 11 million or so reads for CD8+ cells was obtained from healthy donor samples.

TCR repertoires of sorted CD4+ and CD8+ blood T cells from severe aplastic anemia patients and healthy subjects were deep-sequenced in the study. Ficoll-Paque density gradient centrifugation was used to isolate peripheral blood mononuclear cells. Before DNA extraction, CD4+ and CD8+ T cells were sorted with FACS or magnetic beads. TCR beta VDJ combination and CDR3 sequence profiling used genomic DNA as the template. An Illumina HiSeq 2000 was used for TCR repertoire sequencing. The authors' pipeline ran thus. Repertoire assessment relied on Simpson's diversity index, CDR3 size and DJ length profiles, and TRBV/TRBJ rearrangement plots. The immunodominant clone was defined as the most abundant DNA sequence in deep sequencing data. CDR3 amino acid sequences were checked for sharing across subjects and were also compared against the VDJdb database and published repertoires. TCRdb ran its own pipeline on the public reads, namely fastp trimming at Q25 and MiXCR clone calling, and kept in-frame beta chains. Rows matching on CDR3 protein sequence are summarized as one entry with the most common DNA and genes. The authors' filters were not applied to this entry. Within this sample are over 100,000 distinct CDR3 sequences, with around two fifths of them counted one time only. 8.4% of the sample comes from the top ten.

The junction shows trimming of 6 bases on V and 13 bases on J, and the gene matches do not reach 9 bases of it. Taken from the germline V gene (reference sequence), the CDR1 and CDR2 loops are LGHDT and YNNKEL. CDR3 length: 13 amino acids, cysteine to phenylalanine. Here the CDR3 DNA is all that survives: 39 bases in frame from base 1. In this sample, this clonotype turned up many times. Its antigen remains unidentified. One base away there is no much larger clone; base qualities are not given. On the study overall, not on this receptor specifically: Between patients and healthy controls, no significant difference in CD8+ Simpson's diversity was found (P=0.060). Roughly 30 CD8+ CDR3 sequences were found to be shared between patients and controls, but these sequences appeared to be highly expressed in patients and within the immunodominant clones of the patients.

This receptor was taken from a human donor in good health, serving as a control. The rearrangement joined TRBV3-1 to TRBJ1-2, and 12 junction bases match TRBD1. The specimen sequenced was sorted CD4+, CD8+, or CD8+CD57+ T cells (not recorded which) from PBMCs. This receptor carries the CDR3 CASRGTGGLPATF. Read as DNA, the sequence is TGTGCCAGCAGGGGGACAGGGGGCTTGCCCGCCACCTTC.